This T cell receptor beta chain comes out of a study of human T cells and chemical hapten exposure. In the study overall: Patients' scalps got diphenylcyclopropenone weekly throughout the approximately 23-week study. The variation in per-sample TCR yields arose mainly from small differences in pooled library volumes.

TCRdb passed the RACE reads through MiXCR, listing each CDR3 protein once. Here the sample spans around 300,000 distinct CDR3 sequences, around 5.5% being singletons. This clonotype has ten or more counts. The antigen remains unidentified. Time point reported: pre-sensitization, week 0. Sample treatment: therapeutic diphenylcyclopropenone sensitization with weekly scalp DPC. The CDR3 is 15 residues long. V was trimmed by 6 bases and J by 0 bases, leaving 14 bases between them. Looked up from germline, CDR1 is LGHDT and CDR2 is YNNKEL (reference sequence). The study's findings and limits: Sensitizing to DPC left TCRs with a frequency above 1 in 1000 unaltered.

Source: whole blood, taken in connection with sensitization to the hapten diphenylcyclopropenone (DPC). V and J are TRBV3-1 and TRBJ1-1, with unresolved D. The source is a woman in her late teens or twenties with alopecia areata. Some clones in this sample may be carry-over from other donors' samples. The CDR3 is CASSLGRHLNTEAFF. In DNA, the CDR3 is TGTGCCAGCAGTCTTGGCCGACACTTGAACACTGAAGCTTTCTTT.